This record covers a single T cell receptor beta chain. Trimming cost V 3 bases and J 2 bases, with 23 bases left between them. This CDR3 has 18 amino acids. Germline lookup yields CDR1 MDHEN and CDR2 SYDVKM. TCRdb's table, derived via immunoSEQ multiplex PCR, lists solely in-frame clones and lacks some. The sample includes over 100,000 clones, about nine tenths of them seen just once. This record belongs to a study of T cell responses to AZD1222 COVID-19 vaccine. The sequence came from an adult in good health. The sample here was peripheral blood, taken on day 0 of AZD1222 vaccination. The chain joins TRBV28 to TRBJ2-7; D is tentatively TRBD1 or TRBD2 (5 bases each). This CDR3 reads CASSFLSGPLMPTYEQYF. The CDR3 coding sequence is TGTGCCAGCAGTTTTTTATCGGGACCCCTGATGCCCACCTACGAGCAGTACTTC.